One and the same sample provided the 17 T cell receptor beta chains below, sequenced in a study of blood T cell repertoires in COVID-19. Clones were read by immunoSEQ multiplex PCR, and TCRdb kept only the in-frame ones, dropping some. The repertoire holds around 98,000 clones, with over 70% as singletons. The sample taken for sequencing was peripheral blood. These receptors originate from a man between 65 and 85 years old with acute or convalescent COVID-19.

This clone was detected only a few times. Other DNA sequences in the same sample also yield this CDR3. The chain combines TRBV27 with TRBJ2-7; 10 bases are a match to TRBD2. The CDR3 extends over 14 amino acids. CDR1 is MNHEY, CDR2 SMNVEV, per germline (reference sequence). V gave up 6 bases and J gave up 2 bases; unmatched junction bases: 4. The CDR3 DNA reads TGTGCCAGCAGACCGAGCGGGAGGGCCTACGAGCAGTACTTC. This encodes CASRPSGRAYEQYF.

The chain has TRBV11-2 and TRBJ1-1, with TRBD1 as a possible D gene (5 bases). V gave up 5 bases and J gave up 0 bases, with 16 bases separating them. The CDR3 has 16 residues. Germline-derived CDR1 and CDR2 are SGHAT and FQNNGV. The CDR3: CASSQAGGSMNTEAFF. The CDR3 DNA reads TGTGCCAGCAGCCAAGCGGGGGGGTCGATGAACACTGAAGCTTTCTTT.

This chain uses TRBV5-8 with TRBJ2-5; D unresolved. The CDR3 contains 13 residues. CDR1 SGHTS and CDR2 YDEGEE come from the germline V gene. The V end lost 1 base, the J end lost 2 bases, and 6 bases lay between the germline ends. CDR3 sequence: CASSLPGQETQYF. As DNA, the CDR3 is TGTGCCAGCAGCTTGCCAGGACAAGAGACCCAGTACTTC.

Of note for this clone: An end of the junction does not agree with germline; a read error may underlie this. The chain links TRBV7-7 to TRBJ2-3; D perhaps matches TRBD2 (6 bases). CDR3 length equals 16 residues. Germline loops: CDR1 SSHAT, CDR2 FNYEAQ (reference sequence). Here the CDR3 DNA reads TGTGCTAGCAGCCTGTTAATGGGGGAAGCGGGAGATACGCAGTATTTT. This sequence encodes CASSLLMGEAGDTQYF.

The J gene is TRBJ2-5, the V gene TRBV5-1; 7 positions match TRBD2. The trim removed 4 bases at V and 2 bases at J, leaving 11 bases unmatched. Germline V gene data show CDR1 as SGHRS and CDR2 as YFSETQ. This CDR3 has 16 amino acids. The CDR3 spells CASSPGGRAKQETQYF. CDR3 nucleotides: TGCGCCAGCAGCCCCGGGGGGAGGGCTAAACAAGAGACCCAGTACTTC.

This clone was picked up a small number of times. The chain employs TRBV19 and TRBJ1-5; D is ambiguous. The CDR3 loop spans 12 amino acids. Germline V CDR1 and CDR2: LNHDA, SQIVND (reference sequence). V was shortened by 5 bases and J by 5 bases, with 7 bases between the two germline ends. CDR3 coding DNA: TGTGCCAGTAGTTCTCGGGATCAGCCCCAGCATTTT. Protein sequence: CASSSRDQPQHF. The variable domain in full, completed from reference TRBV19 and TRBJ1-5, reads DGGITQSPKYLFRKEGQNVTLSCEQNLNHDAMYWYRQDPGQGLRLIYYSQIVNDFQKGDIAEGYSVSREKKESFPLTVTSAQKNPTAFYLCASSSRDQPQHFGDGTRLSIL.

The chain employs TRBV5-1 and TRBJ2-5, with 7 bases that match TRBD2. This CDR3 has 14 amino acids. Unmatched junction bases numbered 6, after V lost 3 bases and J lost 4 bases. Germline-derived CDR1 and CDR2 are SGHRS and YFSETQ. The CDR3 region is CASSSGGPGETQYF. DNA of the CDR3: TGCGCCAGCAGCTCGGGAGGACCCGGAGAGACCCAGTACTTC.

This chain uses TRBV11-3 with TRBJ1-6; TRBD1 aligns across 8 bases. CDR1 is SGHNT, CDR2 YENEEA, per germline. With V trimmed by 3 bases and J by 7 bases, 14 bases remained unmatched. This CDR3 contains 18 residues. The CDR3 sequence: CASSFWKKLTGENSPLHF. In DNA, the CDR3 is TGTGCCAGCAGCTTCTGGAAAAAGCTGACAGGGGAGAATTCACCCCTCCACTTT.

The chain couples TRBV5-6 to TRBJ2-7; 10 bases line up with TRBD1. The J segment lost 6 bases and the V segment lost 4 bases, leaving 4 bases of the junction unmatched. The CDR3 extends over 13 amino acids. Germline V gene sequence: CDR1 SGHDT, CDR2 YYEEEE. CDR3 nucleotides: TGTGCCAGCAGCCCGACAGGGGGCGGCGAGCAGTACTTC. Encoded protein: CASSPTGGGEQYF.

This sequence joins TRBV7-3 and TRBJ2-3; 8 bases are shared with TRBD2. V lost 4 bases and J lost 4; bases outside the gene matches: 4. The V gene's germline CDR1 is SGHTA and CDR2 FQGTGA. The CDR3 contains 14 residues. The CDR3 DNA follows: TGTGCCAGCAGCTCCGGACTAGCCCCAGATACGCAGTATTTT. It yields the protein CASSSGLAPDTQYF.

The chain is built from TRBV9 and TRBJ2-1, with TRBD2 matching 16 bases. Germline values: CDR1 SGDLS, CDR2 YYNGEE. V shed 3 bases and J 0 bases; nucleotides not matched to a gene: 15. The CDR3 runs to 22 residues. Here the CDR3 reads CASSAYTGTSGRALGSYNEQFF. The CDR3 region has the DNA TGTGCCAGCAGCGCTTATACGGGGACTAGCGGGAGGGCCTTGGGCTCCTACAATGAGCAGTTCTTC.

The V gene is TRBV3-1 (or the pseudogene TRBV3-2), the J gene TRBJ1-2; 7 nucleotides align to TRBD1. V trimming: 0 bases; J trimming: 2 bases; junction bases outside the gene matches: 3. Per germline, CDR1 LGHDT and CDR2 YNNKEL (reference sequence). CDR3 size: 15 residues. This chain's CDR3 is CASSQEHRGNYGYTF. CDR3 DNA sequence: TGTGCCAGCAGCCAAGAGCACAGGGGCAACTATGGCTACACCTTC.

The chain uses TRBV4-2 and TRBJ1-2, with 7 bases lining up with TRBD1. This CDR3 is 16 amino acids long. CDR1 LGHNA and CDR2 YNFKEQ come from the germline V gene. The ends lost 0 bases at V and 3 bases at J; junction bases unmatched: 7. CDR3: CASSQDPGQAYYGYTF. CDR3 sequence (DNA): TGTGCCAGCAGCCAAGATCCTGGACAGGCTTACTATGGCTACACCTTC.

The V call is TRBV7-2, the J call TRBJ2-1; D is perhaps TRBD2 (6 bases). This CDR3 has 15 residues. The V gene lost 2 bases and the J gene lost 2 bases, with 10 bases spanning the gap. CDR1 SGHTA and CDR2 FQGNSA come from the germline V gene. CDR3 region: CASSLTSRPYNEQFF. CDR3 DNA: TGTGCCAGCAGCTTAACTAGCCGCCCCTACAATGAGCAGTTCTTC.

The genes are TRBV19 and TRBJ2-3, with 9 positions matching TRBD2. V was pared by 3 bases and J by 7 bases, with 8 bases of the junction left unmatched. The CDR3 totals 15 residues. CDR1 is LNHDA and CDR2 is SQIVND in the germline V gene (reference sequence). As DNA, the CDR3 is TGTGCCAGTAGTATTAGCGGGAGTGGACCTAATACGCAGTATTTT. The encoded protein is CASSISGSGPNTQYF.

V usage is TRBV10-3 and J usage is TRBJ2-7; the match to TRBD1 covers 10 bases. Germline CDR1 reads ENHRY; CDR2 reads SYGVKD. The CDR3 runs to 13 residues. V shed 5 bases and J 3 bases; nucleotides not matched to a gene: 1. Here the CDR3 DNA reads TGTGCCATCAGTTGGACAGGGGGCTACGAGCAGTACTTC. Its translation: CAISWTGGYEQYF.

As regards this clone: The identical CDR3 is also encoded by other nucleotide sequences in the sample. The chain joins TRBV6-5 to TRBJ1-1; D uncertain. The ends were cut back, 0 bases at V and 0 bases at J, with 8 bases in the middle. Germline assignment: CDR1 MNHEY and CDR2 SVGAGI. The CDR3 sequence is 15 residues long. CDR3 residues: CASSYSPVMNTEAFF. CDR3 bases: TGTGCCAGCAGTTACTCGCCAGTTATGAACACTGAAGCTTTCTTT.